Sequencing of this TCR beta chain was carried out in a study of human T cells and chemical hapten exposure (dated by TCRdb to the early 2020s). General notes on the study: Libraries were pooled for sequencing, and per-sample TCR yields varied mainly because of small differences in library volumes within the pool. Peripheral blood TCR repertoire changes were tracked in vivo in alopecia patients during primary and secondary sensitization to the hapten diphenylcyclopropenone (DPC). For every blood RNA sample, sequencing covered both the TCR alpha and TCR beta chains.

The CDR3 holds 17 amino acids from the cysteine to the phenylalanine. Of all the DNA, just the CDR3 is kept, 51 bases in frame from base 1. CDR1 and CDR2, per the germline V gene, are SGHNT and YENEEA. The V end gives up 5 bases and the J end 7 bases, leaving 10 bases in the junction not matched to a gene. This clonotype has a count of ten or more. Its antigen remains undetermined. Base qualities were left out, and no much larger clone turns up one base away. The investigation overall reported the following: After repeated subsampling, the strength of the expansion versus patch-test correlation and the threshold at which it became significant changed. The number of TCRs above 1 in 1000 frequency did not change with DPC sensitization; there was no evidence of global repertoire structure alterations.

The time point label, read with the paper, signifies: healthy volunteer bleed at 2 weeks. Total RNA was isolated from unfractionated whole blood collected in Tempus Blood RNA tubes. Five or six healthy volunteers acted as controls for TCR sequencing and had blood drawn at day 0, 2 weeks and 6 weeks. Receptor libraries were prepared by RACE. For sequencing, a NextSeq 500 was employed. Library preparation attached unique molecular identifiers to individual cDNA molecules for quantitative, reproducible TCR counting. The original pipeline was this. The median number of TCRs per sample was roughly 98,000, ranging from about 20,000 to 700,000. The Decombinator software suite was used to annotate the V, J and CDR3 of the TCR reads. For the PS versus PT1 abundance plots, all samples were subsampled to the same number of TCRs (28,000). Expanded TCRs were defined as absent before sensitization and observed at least eight times at the 2-week time point. The raw public reads went through TCRdb reprocessing: fastp at Q25, MiXCR clone calling, in-frame beta chains kept. Here each entry gathers all rows of one CDR3 protein and keeps the most common genes and DNA. TCRdb's processing, not the study's, gives the V and J calls here. Here the sample has tens of thousands of distinct CDR3 sequences; 6.5% to 8.5% occur a single time. The ten most abundant clones make up around a tenth of the sample.

The chain uses TRBV11-3 and TRBJ2-1, with TRBD2 matching 14 junction bases. What was sequenced was whole blood. The source of this sequence is a human donor in good health. Some clones in this sample may be carry-over from other donors' samples. This receptor carries the CDR3 CASSQGLAGEGLNEQFF. The DNA reads TGTGCCAGCAGCCAGGGACTAGCGGGAGAGGGATTGAATGAGCAGTTCTTC. The reference TRBV11-3 and TRBJ2-1 proteins fill in what lies around the CDR3, so the full variable domain reads EAGVVQSPRYKIIEKKQPVAFWCNPISGHNTLYWYLQNLGQGPELLIRYENEEAVDDSQLPKDRFSAERLKGVDSTLKIQPAELGDSAVYLCASSQGLAGEGLNEQFFGPGTRLTVL.